This T cell receptor beta chain emerged from a study of blood T cell repertoires in COVID-19. Turning to this clone: Other DNA sequences in this specimen translate into the identical CDR3.

Clones were read by immunoSEQ multiplex PCR, and TCRdb kept only the in-frame ones, dropping some. The table records approximately 65,000 clones, 88% of them present only once. Sequenced material: peripheral blood. This TCR was recovered from a human donor in a cohort sampled during active COVID-19.

The CDR3 coding sequence is TGCGCCAGCAGCTTGGGAGGGTTGGGGACTGAAGCTTTCTTT. Protein sequence: CASSLGGLGTEAFF. The chain is built from TRBV5-1 and TRBJ1-1; D unclear. Germline loops: CDR1 SGHRS, CDR2 YFSETQ. The CDR3 sequence is 14 residues long. Trimming shortened V by 0 bases and J by 5 bases, and 11 bases separated the two germline ends.